This T cell receptor beta chain originates from a study of blood T cell repertoires in COVID-19. At the level of the study: COVID-19 samples, acute and convalescent, were from the United States, Italy and Spain. T cells, B-cell-depleted T cells, or PBMCs provided the cDNA or gDNA that served as material.

The V gene's germline CDR1 is LGHNA and CDR2 YNFKEQ. With 4 bases removed from V and 4 bases from J, the gap between germline ends came to 9 bases. The CDR3 runs 13 residues. Data came from immunoSEQ multiplex PCR; TCRdb stores just in-frame clones and leaves some out. The repertoire includes around 210,000 clones, roughly 88% of them detected once, and around 1.4% sits in the top ten. The TCR comes from a man aged 18 to 30 with active or convalescent COVID-19. V usage is TRBV4-2 and J usage is TRBJ2-3; a weak D match, TRBD2 (6 bases). The sequencing input was peripheral blood. The CDR3 coding sequence is TGTGCCAGCAGCCCGACTAGTGCAGATACGCAGTATTTT. Translation: CASSPTSADTQYF.